This T cell receptor (beta chain) was sequenced during a study of cytomegalovirus exposure and HLA in healthy donors. PCR employed 60 Vbeta and 13 Jbeta primers. Clones were read by immunoSEQ multiplex PCR, and TCRdb kept only the in-frame ones, dropping some. This table has roughly 110,000 clones, around 80% appearing once. A remark on this clone: Its antigen is currently unknown.

The study, taken as a whole, reports: Reportedly, a later analysis found an Asian-associated ancestry cluster had fewer N-insertions than the approximately 640-donor mean.

Source material: PBMCs. This sequence was found in a man in his thirties or forties in good health and CMV-seropositive.

The CDR3: CASKWTGSLSGANVLTF. The DNA for the CDR3 is TGTGCCAGCAAGTGGACAGGAAGCCTCTCTGGGGCCAACGTCCTGACTTTC. The genes are TRBV2 and TRBJ2-6, with 7 bases aligning to TRBD1. V was pared by 7 bases and J by 0 bases, with 9 bases of the junction left unmatched. The CDR3 runs 17 residues. Germline-derived CDR1 and CDR2 are SNHLY and FYNNEI.